This T cell receptor beta chain was obtained from a study of T-cell reconstitution after alpha-beta-depleted transplantation in children. The study's findings and limits: Hyperexpanded clones declined; after one year, newly produced T cells mostly supplied diversity. Diversity of TCRbeta at day 60 was high in some patients, arising from surviving recipient T cells and thymic progenitors. Expanded graft clones, several hundred of them, were reportedly the source of alpha-beta T cells about two months after transplant.

This clonotype has just a few counts. Antigen: not known. Preparation of the TCRbeta library involved a method that used unique molecular identifiers. TCRdb reprocessed the PCR reads via MiXCR and lists one record per CDR3 protein. The sample includes 500,000 to 650,000 distinct CDR3 sequences, 13% of them seen just once. The germline V gene encodes CDR1 SGHAT and CDR2 FQNNGV. There are 18 residues in the CDR3. V lost 0 bases, J lost 6 bases, and 20 bases lay in between. This chain uses TRBV11-2 with TRBJ2-2; no reliable D call. This sequence originates from a male patient between 5 and 17 years old who had a stem cell transplant for acute myeloid leukemia, so the T cells may come from the graft donor. The sample in question was PBMCs, mostly from graft donor cells, obtained 360 days after TCRalphabeta/CD19-depleted stem cell transplant. In nucleotides, the CDR3 is TGTGCCAGCAGCTTAGATTCGGACCTCTCAGTCGAGTCCGGGGAGCTGTTTTTT. The encoded protein is CASSLDSDLSVESGELFF.